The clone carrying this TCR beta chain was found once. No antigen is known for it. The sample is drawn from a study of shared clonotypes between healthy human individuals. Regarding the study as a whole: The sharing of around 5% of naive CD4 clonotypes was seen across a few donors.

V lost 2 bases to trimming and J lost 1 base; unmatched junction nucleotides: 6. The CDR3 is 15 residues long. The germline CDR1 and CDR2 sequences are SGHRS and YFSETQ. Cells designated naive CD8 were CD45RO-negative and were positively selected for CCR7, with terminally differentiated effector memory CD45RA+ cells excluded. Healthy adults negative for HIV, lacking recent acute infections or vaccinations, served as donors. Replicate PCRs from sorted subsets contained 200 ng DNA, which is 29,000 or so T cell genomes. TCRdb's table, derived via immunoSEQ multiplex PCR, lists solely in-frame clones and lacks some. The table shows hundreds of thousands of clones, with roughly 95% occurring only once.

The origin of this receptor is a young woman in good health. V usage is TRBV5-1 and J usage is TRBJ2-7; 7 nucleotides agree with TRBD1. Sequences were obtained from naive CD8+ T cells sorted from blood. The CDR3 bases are TGCGCCAGCAGCTTTGGACAGGAGCAATCCTACGAGCAGTACTTC. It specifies CASSFGQEQSYEQYF.